These T cell receptor beta chains were read from a single sample in a study of CXCR3-negative and CXCR3-positive naive CD8 T cells. TCRdb processed the 5' RACE reads again and assigns one entry to each CDR3 protein, with no DNA. The table for this sample gives about 43,000 distinct CDR3 sequences. Sequences were obtained from memory CD8+ T cells from blood. The receptors were gathered from a human donor in good health. Some clones in this sample may be carry-over from other donors' samples. CDR3s include the opening cysteine and the closing phenylalanine or tryptophan. The order of the fields is V gene, clone size, J gene, CDR3 protein. Clone size appears in some rows only: once, few, many, or a class for an expanded clone.

v_call: TRBV29-1
clone_size: .
j_call: TRBJ2-1
cdr3_aa: CSASSETYNEQFF

v_call: TRBV29-1
clone_size: .
j_call: TRBJ2-7
cdr3_aa: CSVGVAEGYEQYF

v_call: TRBV6-5
clone_size: .
j_call: TRBJ2-2
cdr3_aa: CASSYSAGQVTGELFF

v_call: TRBV28
clone_size: .
j_call: TRBJ2-5
cdr3_aa: CASSFLAGQETQYF

v_call: TRBV7-9
clone_size: .
j_call: TRBJ2-7
cdr3_aa: CASSSPDRAHEQYF

v_call: TRBV13
clone_size: .
j_call: TRBJ1-1
cdr3_aa: CASSHRGTEAFF

v_call: TRBV19
clone_size: .
j_call: TRBJ2-6
cdr3_aa: CASSPSQGTGANVLTF

v_call: TRBV14
clone_size: .
j_call: TRBJ1-1
cdr3_aa: CASSQVYTEAFF

v_call: TRBV7-9
clone_size: .
j_call: TRBJ2-5
cdr3_aa: CAGSGTSGRETQYF

v_call: TRBV7-8
clone_size: .
j_call: TRBJ2-5
cdr3_aa: CASSLLRIQETQYF

v_call: TRBV4-3
clone_size: .
j_call: TRBJ1-2
cdr3_aa: CASSQDGDTGGYTF

v_call: TRBV5-1
clone_size: .
j_call: TRBJ2-1
cdr3_aa: CASSLGLAGDRYNEQFF

v_call: TRBV27
clone_size: .
j_call: TRBJ2-1
cdr3_aa: CASSSGGAPYNEQFF

v_call: TRBV29-1
clone_size: .
j_call: TRBJ1-4
cdr3_aa: CSARDNEKLFF

v_call: TRBV28
clone_size: .
j_call: TRBJ2-5
cdr3_aa: CASSFGPTGGETQYF

v_call: TRBV7-9
clone_size: .
j_call: TRBJ2-1
cdr3_aa: CASSLGGGRNANEQFF

v_call: TRBV7-2
clone_size: .
j_call: TRBJ2-3
cdr3_aa: CASSSPGVAERDTQYF

v_call: TRBV27
clone_size: large
j_call: TRBJ2-1
cdr3_aa: CASSFFGGSYNEQFF

v_call: TRBV28
clone_size: .
j_call: TRBJ1-2
cdr3_aa: CASSPPGGGNYGYTF

v_call: TRBV7-9
clone_size: .
j_call: TRBJ2-5
cdr3_aa: CASSSPDRGRVETQYF

v_call: TRBV6-5
clone_size: .
j_call: TRBJ2-1
cdr3_aa: CASTPGGVVEQFF

v_call: TRBV27
clone_size: .
j_call: TRBJ2-7
cdr3_aa: CASASIQGHRSYEQYF

v_call: TRBV20-1
clone_size: .
j_call: TRBJ2-5
cdr3_aa: CSAREVSASGNVETQYF

v_call: TRBV20-1
clone_size: .
j_call: TRBJ1-5
cdr3_aa: CSARDLSQAHQPQHF

v_call: TRBV27
clone_size: .
j_call: TRBJ2-3
cdr3_aa: CASRSFGSTDTQYF

v_call: TRBV5-1
clone_size: .
j_call: TRBJ2-7
cdr3_aa: CASSRTGTGWNEQYF

v_call: TRBV6-6
clone_size: .
j_call: TRBJ2-5
cdr3_aa: CASSYQGLAGQETQYF

v_call: TRBV29-1
clone_size: .
j_call: TRBJ2-1
cdr3_aa: CSVDPDYNEQFF

v_call: TRBV4-2
clone_size: .
j_call: TRBJ2-1
cdr3_aa: CASSQDLEGVIGEQFF

v_call: TRBV29-1
clone_size: .
j_call: TRBJ2-1
cdr3_aa: CSVGGEVHSYNEQSF

v_call: TRBV2
clone_size: .
j_call: TRBJ1-1
cdr3_aa: CASSAPSAQGIGEAFF

v_call: TRBV5-1
clone_size: .
j_call: TRBJ2-1
cdr3_aa: CASSFYMTSGDTYNEQFF

v_call: TRBV7-9
clone_size: .
j_call: TRBJ1-2
cdr3_aa: CASSSDRDGYTF

v_call: TRBV28
clone_size: .
j_call: TRBJ2-7
cdr3_aa: CASSFHRSSYEQYF

v_call: TRBV7-9
clone_size: .
j_call: TRBJ2-1
cdr3_aa: CASSLGLAGRMGQFF

v_call: TRBV11-2
clone_size: .
j_call: TRBJ2-3
cdr3_aa: CASSLEVGGALTDTQYF

v_call: TRBV13
clone_size: .
j_call: TRBJ1-3
cdr3_aa: CASSPWGAGGSGNTIYF

v_call: TRBV4-2
clone_size: .
j_call: TRBJ2-1
cdr3_aa: CASSPGTSHSDEQFF

v_call: TRBV14
clone_size: .
j_call: TRBJ2-4
cdr3_aa: CASSLTRGPTKNIQYF

v_call: TRBV5-4
clone_size: .
j_call: TRBJ2-2
cdr3_aa: CASRNSEGYTGELFF

v_call: TRBV10-3
clone_size: .
j_call: TRBJ2-4
cdr3_aa: CAISRASDPPKNIQYF

v_call: TRBV11-2
clone_size: .
j_call: TRBJ2-1
cdr3_aa: CASSYPLQGYNEQFF

v_call: TRBV5-1
clone_size: .
j_call: TRBJ2-1
cdr3_aa: CASSLASGESEQFF

v_call: TRBV9
clone_size: .
j_call: TRBJ2-3
cdr3_aa: CASSVVGTGFDTQYF

v_call: TRBV20-1
clone_size: .
j_call: TRBJ1-5
cdr3_aa: CSAREGQARNQPQHF

v_call: TRBV12-3/TRBV12-4
clone_size: .
j_call: TRBJ1-2
cdr3_aa: CASSLSPPGYTF

v_call: TRBV7-3
clone_size: .
j_call: TRBJ2-1
cdr3_aa: CASSPVGLAYNEQFF

v_call: TRBV29-1
clone_size: .
j_call: TRBJ1-2
cdr3_aa: CSVVEGGLNYGYTF

v_call: TRBV28
clone_size: .
j_call: TRBJ2-2
cdr3_aa: CASSRFPGELFF

v_call: TRBV6-2/TRBV6-3
clone_size: .
j_call: TRBJ1-1
cdr3_aa: CASLDAWTEAFF

v_call: TRBV6-6
clone_size: .
j_call: TRBJ2-2
cdr3_aa: CASSPTGGPAGTGELFF

v_call: TRBV5-1
clone_size: .
j_call: TRBJ2-7
cdr3_aa: CASSIGQGAYEQYF

v_call: TRBV28
clone_size: .
j_call: TRBJ2-2
cdr3_aa: CASFRDTGELFF

v_call: TRBV14
clone_size: .
j_call: TRBJ1-1
cdr3_aa: CASSQGQEWNTEAFF

v_call: TRBV25-1
clone_size: .
j_call: TRBJ2-2
cdr3_aa: CASSESEIGELFF

v_call: TRBV12-3/TRBV12-4
clone_size: .
j_call: TRBJ2-1
cdr3_aa: CASSTGTSSREQFF

v_call: TRBV28
clone_size: .
j_call: TRBJ2-1
cdr3_aa: CASSLWGTGVLF

v_call: TRBV11-2
clone_size: .
j_call: TRBJ2-7
cdr3_aa: CASSPERGRRYEQYF

v_call: TRBV7-9
clone_size: .
j_call: TRBJ1-5
cdr3_aa: CASSPGTGNQPQHF